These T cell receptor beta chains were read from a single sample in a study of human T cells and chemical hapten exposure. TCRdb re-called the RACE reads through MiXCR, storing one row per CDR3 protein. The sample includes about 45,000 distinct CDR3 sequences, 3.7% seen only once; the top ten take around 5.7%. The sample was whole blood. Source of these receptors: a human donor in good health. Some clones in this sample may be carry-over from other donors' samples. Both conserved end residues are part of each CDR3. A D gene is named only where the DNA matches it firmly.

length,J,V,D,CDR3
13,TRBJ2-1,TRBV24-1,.,CATSAPPGNEQFF
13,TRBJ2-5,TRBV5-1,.,CATRRGSGETQYF
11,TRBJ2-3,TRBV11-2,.,CAQRVVDTQYF
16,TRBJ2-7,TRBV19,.,CASSITSLARSYEQYF
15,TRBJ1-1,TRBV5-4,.,CASSLPTALNTEAFF
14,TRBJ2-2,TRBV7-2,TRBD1,CASSGQVQTGELFF
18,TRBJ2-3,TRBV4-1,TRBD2,CASSQDLFSGASTDTQYF
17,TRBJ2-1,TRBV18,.,CASSPPPADSSYNEQFF
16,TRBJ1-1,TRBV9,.,CASSVVDLALNTEAFF
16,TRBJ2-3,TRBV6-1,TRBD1,CASSPGQGVGSDTQYF
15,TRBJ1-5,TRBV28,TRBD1,CASSCRDRGTQPQHF
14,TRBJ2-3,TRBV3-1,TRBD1,CASSRGTGTDTQYF
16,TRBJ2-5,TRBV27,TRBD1,CASSHPGTGGQETQYF
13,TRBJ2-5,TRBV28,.,CASSPPPRETQYF
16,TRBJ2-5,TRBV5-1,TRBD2,CASSLSTSGSQETQYF
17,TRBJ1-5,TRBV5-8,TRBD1,CASSLVQTGRSNQPQHF
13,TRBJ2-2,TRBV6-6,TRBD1,CASSYAGDRALFF
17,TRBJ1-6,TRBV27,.,CASSFRRGGQYNSPLHF
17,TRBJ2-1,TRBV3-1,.,CASSHPLSGSSYNEQFF
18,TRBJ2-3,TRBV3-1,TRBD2,CAGSQDTPSGSSTDTQYF
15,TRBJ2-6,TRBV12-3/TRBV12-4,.,CASRLDTSGANVLTF
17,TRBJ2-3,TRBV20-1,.,CSARTQLGAWGTDTQYF
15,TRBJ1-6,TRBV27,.,CASTGSGRNNSPLHF
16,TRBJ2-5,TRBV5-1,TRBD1,CASSPDWTGAGETQYF
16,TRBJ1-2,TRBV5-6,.,CASSLDGGRSGYGYTF
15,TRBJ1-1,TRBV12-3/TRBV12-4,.,CASSYTKQGRPEAFF
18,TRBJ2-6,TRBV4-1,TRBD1,CASSHLGQGSSGANVLTF
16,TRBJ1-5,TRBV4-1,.,CASSRQGKGGNQPQHF
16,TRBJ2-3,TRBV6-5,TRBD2,CASSPGTRYLPDTQYF
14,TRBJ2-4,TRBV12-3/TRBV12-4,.,CASRKPDAVDIQYF
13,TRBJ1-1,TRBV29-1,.,CSAKTTGIAEAFF
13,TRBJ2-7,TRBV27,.,CASNEGEPTKQYF
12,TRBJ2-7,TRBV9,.,CASSPGPYEQYF
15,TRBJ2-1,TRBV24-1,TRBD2,CATRSSGDPYNEQFF
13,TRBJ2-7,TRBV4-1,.,CASSQPGPVEQYF